These 12 T cell receptor beta chains share one sample of origin, sequenced in a study of cytomegalovirus exposure and HLA in healthy donors. PCR used 60 Vbeta primers and 13 Jbeta primers. The data were produced by immunoSEQ multiplex PCR, yet TCRdb's version contains in-frame clones alone and is incomplete. There are 140,000 to 150,000 clones in the sample; about two thirds occur only once, and roughly 2% lies in the top ten. Sequencing was carried out using PBMCs. The receptors come from a woman between 55 and 75 years old in good health and CMV-seropositive.

This chain links TRBV11-1 with TRBJ1-1, with 8 bases matching TRBD1. J gave up 1 base and V 3 bases, and 7 bases lay outside the gene matches. The CDR3 sequence is 16 residues long. Germline loops: CDR1 SGHAT, CDR2 FQDESV (reference sequence). In DNA, the CDR3 is TGTGCCAGCAGCTTTGACAGGGGAGGTCGGAACACTGAAGCTTTCTTT. It yields the protein CASSFDRGGRNTEAFF.

The chain has TRBV6-4 and TRBJ2-2; no clear D. The germline gives CDR1 MRHNA, CDR2 SNTAGT. V was shortened by 2 bases and J by 3 bases, with 4 bases between the two germline ends. The CDR3 has 13 residues. The CDR3 DNA is TGTGCCAGCAGTGACCCATACACCGGGGAGCTGTTTTTT. Its translation: CASSDPYTGELFF.

This chain connects TRBV19 to TRBJ1-2; D remains ambiguous. Germline CDR1 and CDR2: LNHDA and SQIVND (reference sequence). This CDR3 spans 14 amino acids. The germline V and J ends were trimmed by 3 bases and 3 bases, with 11 bases remaining between them. The CDR3 DNA reads TGTGCCAGTAGTATGGCCCCGGAGGACTATGGCTACACCTTC. Translating it yields CASSMAPEDYGYTF.

This rearrangement joins TRBV6-6 to TRBJ2-7; maybe TRBD1 (6 bases). CDR1 and CDR2 from the germline V gene are MNHNY and SVGAGI (reference sequence). The CDR3 contains 15 residues. V was trimmed by 2 bases and J by 2 bases, leaving 13 bases between them. CDR3 bases: TGTGCCAGCAGTTACGGCAGGGGCGGTCCCTACGAGCAGTACTTC. As protein: CASSYGRGGPYEQYF.

J is TRBJ1-1 and V is TRBV29-1, with D uncertain. V was cut by 6 bases and J by 4 bases, with 15 bases left in between. Germline CDR1 reads SQVTM; CDR2 reads ANQGSEA. The CDR3 is made up of 13 amino acids. The CDR3 nucleotides are TGCAGCGTCGTGTGGGAGGGCGCCACTGAAGCTTTCTTT. Translation gives CSVVWEGATEAFF.

The chain links TRBV7-9 to TRBJ2-5, with D unresolved. The germline V and J ends were trimmed by 4 bases and 4 bases, with 16 bases remaining between them. CDR3 size: 15 residues. Germline loops: CDR1 SEHNR, CDR2 FQNEAQ (reference sequence). The CDR3 bases are TGTGCCAGCAGCTCCCCCAGAGTTAGCCGAGAGACCCAGTACTTC. Its protein product is CASSSPRVSRETQYF.

In nucleotides, the CDR3 is TGTGCCAGCAGTTTATATAGCGGCAACAATGAGCAGTTCTTC. Translation: CASSLYSGNNEQFF. V gene TRBV28 combines with J gene TRBJ2-1; tentative D call: TRBD2 (6 bases). CDR3 length: 14 residues. Trimming cost V 1 base and J 5 bases, with 9 bases left between them. CDR1 is MDHEN, CDR2 SYDVKM, per germline.

V and J are TRBV10-3 and TRBJ2-6; 8 positions agree with TRBD2. Trimming cost V 2 bases and J 0 bases; bases outside gene matches: 6. This CDR3 is 18 amino acids long. Germline assignment: CDR1 ENHRY and CDR2 SYGVKD. As DNA, the CDR3 is TGTGCCATCAGTGAGAGGGTAGCGGGGCCCTCTGGGGCCAACGTCCTGACTTTC. This encodes CAISERVAGPSGANVLTF.

This CDR3 is CASRDGDRGGYTF. The CDR3 bases are TGTGCCAGCAGGGACGGGGACAGGGGTGGCTACACCTTC. V usage is TRBV2 and J usage is TRBJ1-2, with 10 bases matching TRBD1. The V gene end was trimmed by 6 bases and the J gene end by 7 bases; junction bases not matched to a gene: 5. Germline CDR1 is SNHLY and CDR2 is FYNNEI. CDR3 length: 13 residues.

The chain is built from TRBV11-2 and TRBJ1-5, with D possibly TRBD1 on 6 matching bases. This CDR3 is 15 amino acids long. Trimming removed 0 bases from V and 6 bases from J, with 12 bases in between. Germline CDR1 is SGHAT and CDR2 is FQNNGV. Here the CDR3 reads CASSLDGAGAQPQHF. As DNA, the CDR3 is TGTGCCAGCAGCTTAGATGGGGCAGGGGCTCAGCCCCAGCATTTT.

This clone came up a few times. The chain employs TRBV28 and TRBJ1-4, with 9 bases aligning to TRBD1. Unmatched junction bases numbered 4, after V lost 3 bases and J lost 5 bases. CDR1 MDHEN and CDR2 SYDVKM come from the germline V gene. This CDR3 is built from 15 residues. CDR3 coding DNA: TGTGCCAGCAGTTTCGGAGGACAGGGGAATGAAAAACTGTTTTTT. Protein sequence: CASSFGGQGNEKLFF.

This chain links TRBV5-4 with TRBJ1-1, with 11 bases identical to TRBD1. With 4 bases clipped from V and 3 bases from J, the junction kept 8 bases outside the gene matches. The CDR3 contains 16 residues. Looked up from germline, CDR1 is SGHNT and CDR2 is YYREEE (reference sequence). CDR3 bases: TGTGCCAGCAGCCCAGGACAGGGGGCTTCATACACTGAAGCTTTCTTT. Amino acids: CASSPGQGASYTEAFF.